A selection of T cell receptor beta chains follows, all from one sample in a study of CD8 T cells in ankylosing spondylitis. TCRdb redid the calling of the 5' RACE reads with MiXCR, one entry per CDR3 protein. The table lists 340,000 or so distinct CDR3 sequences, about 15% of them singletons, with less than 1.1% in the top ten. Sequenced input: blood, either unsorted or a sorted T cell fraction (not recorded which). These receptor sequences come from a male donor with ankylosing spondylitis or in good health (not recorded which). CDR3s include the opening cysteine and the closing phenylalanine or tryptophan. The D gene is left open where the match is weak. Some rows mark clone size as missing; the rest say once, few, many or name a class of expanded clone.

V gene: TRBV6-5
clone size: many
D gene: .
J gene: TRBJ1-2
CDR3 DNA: TGTGCCAGCAGTTGGAGACATGAGTGGAACTATGGCTACACCTTC
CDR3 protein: CASSWRHEWNYGYTF

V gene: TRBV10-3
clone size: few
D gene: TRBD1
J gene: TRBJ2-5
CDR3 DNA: TGTGCCAGCGGGGGAGGGACAGGGACTCAAGAGACCCAGTACTTC
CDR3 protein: CASGGGTGTQETQYF

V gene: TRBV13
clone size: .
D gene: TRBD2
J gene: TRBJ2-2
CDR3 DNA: TGTGCCAGCAGTCGTCTAGCGGGAGGTGGCACCGGGGAGCTGTTTTTT
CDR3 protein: CASSRLAGGGTGELFF

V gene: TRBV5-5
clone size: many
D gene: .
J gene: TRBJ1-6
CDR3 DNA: TGTGCCAGCAGCTACGACATGACCTCTAGTTATTCACCCCTCCACTTT
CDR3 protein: CASSYDMTSSYSPLHF

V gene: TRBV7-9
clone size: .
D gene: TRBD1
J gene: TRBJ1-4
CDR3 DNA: TGTGCCAGCAGCGCTACAGGGGGCGACACTAATGAAAAACTGTTTTTT
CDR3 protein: CASSATGGDTNEKLFF

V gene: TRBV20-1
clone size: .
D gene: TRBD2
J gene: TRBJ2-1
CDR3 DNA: TGCAGTGCGTTCCCCGGGACTAGCGGGTTTTTCGCGATCTTC
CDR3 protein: CSAFPGTSGFFAIF

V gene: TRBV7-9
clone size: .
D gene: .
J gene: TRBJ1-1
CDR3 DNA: TGTGCCAGCAGTCCTGTATGGGTGAACACTGAAGCTTTCTTT
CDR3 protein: CASSPVWVNTEAFF

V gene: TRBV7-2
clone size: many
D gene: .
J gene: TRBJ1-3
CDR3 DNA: TGTGCCAGCAGCCTCTCGGGGGGCTCTGGAAACACCATATATTTT
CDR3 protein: CASSLSGGSGNTIYF

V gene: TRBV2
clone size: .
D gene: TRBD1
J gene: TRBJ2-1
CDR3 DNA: TGTGCCAGCAGTCGACAGGGGGCTATCAATGAGCAGTTCTTC
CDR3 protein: CASSRQGAINEQFF

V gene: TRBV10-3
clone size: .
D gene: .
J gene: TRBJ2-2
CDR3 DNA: TGTGCCATCAGTCCGAACACCGGGGAGCTGTTTTTT
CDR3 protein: CAISPNTGELFF

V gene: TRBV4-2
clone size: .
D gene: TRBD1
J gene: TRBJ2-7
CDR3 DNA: TGTGCCAGCAGCCAAGGAAGCCCGGGACAGGGGAGCTCCTACGAGCAGTACTTC
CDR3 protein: CASSQGSPGQGSSYEQYF

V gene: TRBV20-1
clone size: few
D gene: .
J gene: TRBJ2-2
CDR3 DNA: TGCAGTGCCCCTGGCGGCGGCCTGAACACCGGGGAGCTGTTTTTT
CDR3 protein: CSAPGGGLNTGELFF

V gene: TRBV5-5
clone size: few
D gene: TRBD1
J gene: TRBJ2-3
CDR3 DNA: TGTGCCAGCAGCCGTGGTTGGCAGGGGGCAGATACGCAGTATTTT
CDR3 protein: CASSRGWQGADTQYF

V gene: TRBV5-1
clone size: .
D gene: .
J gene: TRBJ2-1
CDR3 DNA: TGCGCCAGCAGCCTACTGGACAACAACTACAATGAGCAGTTCTTC
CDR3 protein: CASSLLDNNYNEQFF

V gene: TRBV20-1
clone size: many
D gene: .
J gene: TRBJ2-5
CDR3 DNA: TGCAGTGCTCCCGCCTTGGGACTTCAAGAGACCCAGTACTTC
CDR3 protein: CSAPALGLQETQYF

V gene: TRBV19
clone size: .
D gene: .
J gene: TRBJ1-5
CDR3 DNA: TGTGCCAGTCGCGAGGGATCCCAGCCCCAGCATTTT
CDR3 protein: CASREGSQPQHF

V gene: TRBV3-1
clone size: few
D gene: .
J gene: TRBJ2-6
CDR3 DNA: TGTGCCAGCAGCCAAGAAGTGGGGGGCTCGGGGGCCAACGTCCTGACTTTC
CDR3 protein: CASSQEVGGSGANVLTF

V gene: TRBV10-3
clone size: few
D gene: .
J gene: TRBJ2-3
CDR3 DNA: TGTGCCATCCGCCCTACCGTAGCGGACACAGATACGCAGTATTTT
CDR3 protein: CAIRPTVADTDTQYF

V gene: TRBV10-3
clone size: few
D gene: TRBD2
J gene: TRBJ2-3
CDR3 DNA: TGTGCCATCAGTGAGTCGAGTAGGAGCGGGGGGTTCACAGATACGCAGTATTTT
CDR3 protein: CAISESSRSGGFTDTQYF

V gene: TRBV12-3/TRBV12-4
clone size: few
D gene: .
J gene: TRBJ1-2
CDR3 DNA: TGTGCCAGCAGCCCAGGTGGGGACCTGGGGGATGGCTACACCTTC
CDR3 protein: CASSPGGDLGDGYTF

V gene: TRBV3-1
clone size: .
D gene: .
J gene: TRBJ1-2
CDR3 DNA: TGTGCCAGCAGCCAAGATCTCAGGGCGTTGGGCTACACCTTC
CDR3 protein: CASSQDLRALGYTF

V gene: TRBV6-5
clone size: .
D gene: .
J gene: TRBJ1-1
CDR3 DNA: TGTGCCAGCAGCTACGGGTTGGTGGACACTGAAGCTTTCTTT
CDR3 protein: CASSYGLVDTEAFF

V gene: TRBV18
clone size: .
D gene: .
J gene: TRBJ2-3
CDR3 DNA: TGTGCCAGCTCACCGCAGGGGTCGCGAGATACGCAGTATTTT
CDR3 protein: CASSPQGSRDTQYF

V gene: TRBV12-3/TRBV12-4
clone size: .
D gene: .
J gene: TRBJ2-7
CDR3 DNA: TGTGCCAGCAGTTTCGCAGGGTTAAGTACGGGCTACGAGCAGTACTTC
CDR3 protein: CASSFAGLSTGYEQYF

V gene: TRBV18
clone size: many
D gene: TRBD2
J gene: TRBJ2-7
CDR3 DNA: TGTGCCAGCTCACCGGTGGCGGGGGGTGTCTCCTACGAGCAGTACTTC
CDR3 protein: CASSPVAGGVSYEQYF

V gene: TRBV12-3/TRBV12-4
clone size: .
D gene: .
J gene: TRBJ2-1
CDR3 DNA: .
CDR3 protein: CASSPAFGAGNNEQFF

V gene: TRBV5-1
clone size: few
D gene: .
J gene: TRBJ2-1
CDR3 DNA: TGCGCCAGCAGCTTACCGGCTCCCTGGGACAATGAGCAGTTCTTC
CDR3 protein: CASSLPAPWDNEQFF

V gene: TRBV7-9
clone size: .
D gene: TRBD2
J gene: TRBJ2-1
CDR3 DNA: TGTGCCAGCAGCTCCGGGACTAGTACTAGTGAGCAGTTCTTC
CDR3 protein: CASSSGTSTSEQFF